This T cell receptor beta chain was captured by sequencing in a study of response to subunit inactivated influenza vaccine. Study-level results: Authors suggested each seasonal influenza vaccination recruits few new T cells.

About this clonotype itself: Its specificity is unknown.

Germline loops: CDR1 DFQATT, CDR2 SNEGSKA (reference sequence). Trimming took 1 base from V and 3 from J; bases not matched to a gene: 8. This CDR3 is built from 16 residues. TCRdb re-called the RT-PCR reads through MiXCR, storing one row per CDR3 protein. The data show about 830,000 distinct CDR3 sequences, around 18% seen once. The sample here was PBMCs from blood, taken roughly 5 days after vaccination. V and J are TRBV20-1 and TRBJ2-3; 9 positions agree with TRBD2. The clonotype originates from a man aged 50-59 years who received an inactivated influenza vaccine. In DNA form, the CDR3 reads TGCAGTGCTAGAGGCTTAGCGGGAGAGCTGACAGATACGCAGTATTTT. Amino acids: CSARGLAGELTDTQYF.